This T cell receptor beta chain emerged from a study of Ad26.COV2.S vaccination and SARS-CoV-2 variants. The study's findings and limits: Substantial breadth in spike-specific CD8+ and CD4+ T cell responses was reportedly seen after vaccination.

The CDR3 runs to 15 residues. Germline loops: CDR1 MNHNY, CDR2 SVGAGI (reference sequence). V lost 0 bases to trimming and J lost 0 bases, with 8 bases between them. The treatment is: around 19 received Ad26.COV2.S at low or high dose, single or two shots; several received placebo; per-sample allocation not given. Sampling was done on day 63 after the first vaccine or placebo injection. Some clones are missing from TCRdb's copy, which holds only in-frame ones; the method was immunoSEQ multiplex PCR. This sample yields around 300,000 clones, of which 75% to 90% are seen a single time; roughly 10% belongs to the top ten. As concerns this clone: Its specificity is unknown.

V and J are TRBV6-6 and TRBJ1-2, with a weak D call TRBD1 (5 bases). The receptor comes from a person aged 18-65 years who received the Ad26.COV2.S COVID-19 vaccine or a placebo. The material sequenced was peripheral blood, taken in a trial of Ad26.COV2.S vaccine versus placebo. CDR3 DNA: TGTGCCAGCAGTTACTCGACAGCGGCTAACTATGGCTACACCTTC. Translated, it gives CASSYSTAANYGYTF.